The 3 T cell receptor beta chains reported below all come from one sample, sequenced in a study of radiation and T cells in renal cell carcinoma. Time point reported: baseline pretreatment blood. Sample treatment: 15 Gy SBRT to primary tumor, nephrectomy 4 weeks later. Here immunoSEQ multiplex PCR was the method, and the copy in TCRdb shows in-frame clones only, minus some. The sample has approximately 150,000 clones, about 87% seen once; the top ten hold around 4%. The specimen was blood, collected from a patient whose treatment included radiotherapy and nephrectomy. These receptors were obtained from a woman in her 70s with renal cell carcinoma.

The chain is built from TRBV5-6 and TRBJ1-1; D is possibly TRBD1 (6 bases). Germline CDR1 SGHDT, CDR2 YYEEEE. The V end was cut by 1 base, the J end by 0 bases, with 13 bases between. This CDR3 is built from 16 residues. In DNA form, the CDR3 reads TGTGCCAGCAGCTTGAGTCTCGGACAGTTGAACACTGAAGCTTTCTTT. Residues: CASSLSLGQLNTEAFF.

This chain uses TRBV5-6 with TRBJ1-2; maybe TRBD1 (5 bases). V was clipped by 0 bases and J by 6 bases, with 6 bases between them. Germline CDR1 and CDR2: SGHDT and YYEEEE. CDR3 length: 12 amino acids. In DNA form, the CDR3 reads TGTGCCAGCAGCTTGGTGACAGATGGCTACACCTTC. Its protein is CASSLVTDGYTF. The whole variable domain, remainder taken from reference TRBV5-6 and TRBJ1-2, is DAGVTQSPTHLIKTRGQQVTLRCSPKSGHDTVSWYQQALGQGPQFIFQYYEEEERQRGNFPDRFSGHQFPNYSSELNVNALLLGDSALYLCASSLVTDGYTFGSGTRLTVV.

This chain links TRBV7-6 with TRBJ2-7; TRBD1 or TRBD2 may be the D gene (5 bases each). The CDR3 spans 16 residues. Germline CDR1 is SGHVS and CDR2 is FNYEAQ. V lost 5 bases to trimming and J lost 5 bases, with 22 bases between them. The CDR3 reads CASSISGTVPVHEQYF. In nucleotides, the CDR3 is TGTGCCAGCAGCATATCCGGGACGGTACCGGTCCACGAGCAGTACTTC.